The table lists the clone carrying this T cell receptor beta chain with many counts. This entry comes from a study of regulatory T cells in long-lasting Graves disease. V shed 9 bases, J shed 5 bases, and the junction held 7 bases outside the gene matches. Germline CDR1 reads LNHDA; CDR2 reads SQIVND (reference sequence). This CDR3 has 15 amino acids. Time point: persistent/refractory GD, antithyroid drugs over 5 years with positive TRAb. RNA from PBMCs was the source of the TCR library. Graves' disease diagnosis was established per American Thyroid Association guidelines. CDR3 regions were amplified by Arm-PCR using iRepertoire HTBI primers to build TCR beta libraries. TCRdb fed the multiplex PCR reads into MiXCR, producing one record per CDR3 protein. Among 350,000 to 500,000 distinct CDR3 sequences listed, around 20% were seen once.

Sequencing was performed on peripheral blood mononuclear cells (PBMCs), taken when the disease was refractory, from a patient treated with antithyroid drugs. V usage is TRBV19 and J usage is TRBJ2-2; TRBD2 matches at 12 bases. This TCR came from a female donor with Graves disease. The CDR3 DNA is TGTGCCAGCCGGAAGGGACTAGCGGGTACCGGGGAGCTGTTTTTT. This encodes CASRKGLAGTGELFF.